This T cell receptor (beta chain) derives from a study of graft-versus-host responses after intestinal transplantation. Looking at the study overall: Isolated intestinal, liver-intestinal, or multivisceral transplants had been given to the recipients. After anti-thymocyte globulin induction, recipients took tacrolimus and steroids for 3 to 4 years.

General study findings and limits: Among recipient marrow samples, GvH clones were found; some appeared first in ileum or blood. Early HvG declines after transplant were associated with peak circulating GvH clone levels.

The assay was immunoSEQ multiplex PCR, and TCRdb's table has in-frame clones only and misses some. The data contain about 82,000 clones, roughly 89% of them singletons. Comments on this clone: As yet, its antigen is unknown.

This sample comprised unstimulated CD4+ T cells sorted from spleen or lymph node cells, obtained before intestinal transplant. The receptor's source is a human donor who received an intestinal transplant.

The CDR3 region is CASSRRDTSYEQYF. The CDR3 nucleotides are TGTGCCAGCAGCCGCCGGGACACCTCCTACGAGCAGTACTTC. This chain joins TRBV7-9 and TRBJ2-7; a possible D gene is TRBD1 (6 bases). The V gene lost 5 bases and the J gene lost 0 bases, with 11 bases spanning the gap. Germline CDR1 reads SEHNR; CDR2 reads FQNEAQ (reference sequence). There are 14 residues in the CDR3.